This record looks at one T cell receptor (beta chain) sequence and its context. Its antigen is not known. Samples were assayed with immunoSEQ v3.0 at survey level. TCRdb's copy holds only in-frame clones and misses some; the assay was immunoSEQ multiplex PCR. The sample records about 19,000 clones, over 60% being singletons. These data are taken from a study of long-term antiretroviral therapy in people with HIV. Regarding the study as a whole: Blood, drawn from about 2004 to 2018, may reflect older ART regimens. Upon ART, diversity increased but remained lower than transplant donor controls.

The germline CDR1 and CDR2 sequences are ENHRY and SYGVKD. With V trimmed by 2 bases and J by 15 bases, 12 bases remained unmatched. This CDR3 is 15 amino acids long. This sequence was found in a woman in her forties or fifties with HIV. The sample consisted of unsorted PBMCs, taken 0.5 years before starting antiretroviral therapy. V gene TRBV10-3 combines with J gene TRBJ2-1; the match to TRBD2 covers 11 bases. The chain's CDR3 is CAISETSGGAFSSFF. In DNA, the CDR3 is TGTGCCATCAGTGAGACTAGCGGGGGAGCCTTCAGTTCGTTCTTC.